This TCR beta chain was identified during a study of blood T cell repertoires in COVID-19. Study in general: Sources were T cells, B-cell-depleted T cells, or PBMCs; the material itself was cDNA or gDNA.

The V segment lost 2 bases and the J segment 3 bases; nucleotides outside the gene matches: 8. The CDR3 is made up of 18 amino acids. Germline V gene lookup returns CDR1 KGHSH and CDR2 LQKENI. As processed by the authors: Reference gene primers were amplified, and this amplification served to estimate nucleated cell counts. Clones were sequenced by immunoSEQ multiplex PCR, and TCRdb holds only the in-frame ones, with some missing. V, J and clone size reflect that table, while D and trimming were determined from the DNA. The sample lists more than 120,000 clones, 80% to 90% seen once, with 8.6% in the top ten.

Sequenced sample: peripheral blood. The rearrangement uses TRBV18 and TRBJ2-6; 9 bases are a match to TRBD1. This receptor was taken from a woman aged 45-60 years with active or convalescent COVID-19. DNA of the CDR3: TGTGCCAGCTCACCATCTGGGACAGGGTTCCTTGGGGCCAACGTCCTGACTTTC. Protein: CASSPSGTGFLGANVLTF.